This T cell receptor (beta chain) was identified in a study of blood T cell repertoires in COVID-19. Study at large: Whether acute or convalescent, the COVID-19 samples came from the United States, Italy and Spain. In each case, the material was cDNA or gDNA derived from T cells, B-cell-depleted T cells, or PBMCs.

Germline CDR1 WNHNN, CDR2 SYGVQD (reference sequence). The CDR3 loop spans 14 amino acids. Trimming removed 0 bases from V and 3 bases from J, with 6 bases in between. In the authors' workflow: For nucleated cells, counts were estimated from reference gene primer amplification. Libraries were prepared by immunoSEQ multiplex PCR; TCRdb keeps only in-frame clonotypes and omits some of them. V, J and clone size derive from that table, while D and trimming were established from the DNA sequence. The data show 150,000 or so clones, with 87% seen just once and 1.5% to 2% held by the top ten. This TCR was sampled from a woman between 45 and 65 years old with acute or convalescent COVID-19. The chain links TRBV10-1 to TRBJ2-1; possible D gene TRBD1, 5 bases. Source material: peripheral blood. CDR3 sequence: CASSESTVYNEQFF. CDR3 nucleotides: TGCGCCAGCAGTGAGTCGACAGTCTACAATGAGCAGTTCTTC.